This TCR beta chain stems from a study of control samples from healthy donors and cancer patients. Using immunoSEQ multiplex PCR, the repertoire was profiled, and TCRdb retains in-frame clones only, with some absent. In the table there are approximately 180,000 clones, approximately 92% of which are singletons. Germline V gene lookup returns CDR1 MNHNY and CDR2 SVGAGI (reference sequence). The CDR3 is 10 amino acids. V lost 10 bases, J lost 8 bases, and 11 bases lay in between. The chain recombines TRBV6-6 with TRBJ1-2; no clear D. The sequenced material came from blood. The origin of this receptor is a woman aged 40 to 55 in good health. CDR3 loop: CANYHQGYTF. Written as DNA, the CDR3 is TGTGCCAACTACCACCAGGGCTACACCTTC.